This T cell receptor beta chain was recovered during a study of blood T cell repertoires in COVID-19. There are 15 residues in the CDR3. CDR1 and CDR2 from the germline V gene are LNHDA and SQIVND (reference sequence). J lost 8 bases, V lost 3 bases, and 8 bases had no gene match. Those who participated ranged in age from 18 to 89 years and resided in approximately 26 US areas. Source study methods: Nucleated cell number was recorded as an estimate derived from reference gene primer amplification. TCRdb's copy holds only in-frame clones and misses some; the assay was immunoSEQ multiplex PCR. For V, J and clone size, that table is used; D and trimming come from the DNA. The table has approximately 440,000 clones, around 90% seen once.

The source of this sequence is a woman aged 18-29 years who had recovered from COVID-19. Sequencing used PBMCs or T cells enriched from blood (not recorded which). The V call is TRBV19, the J call TRBJ1-4, with 8 bases fitting TRBD1. CDR3 loop: CASSIHRTGWEKLFF. The CDR3, as DNA: TGTGCCAGTAGTATCCACCGGACAGGGTGGGAAAAACTGTTTTTT.